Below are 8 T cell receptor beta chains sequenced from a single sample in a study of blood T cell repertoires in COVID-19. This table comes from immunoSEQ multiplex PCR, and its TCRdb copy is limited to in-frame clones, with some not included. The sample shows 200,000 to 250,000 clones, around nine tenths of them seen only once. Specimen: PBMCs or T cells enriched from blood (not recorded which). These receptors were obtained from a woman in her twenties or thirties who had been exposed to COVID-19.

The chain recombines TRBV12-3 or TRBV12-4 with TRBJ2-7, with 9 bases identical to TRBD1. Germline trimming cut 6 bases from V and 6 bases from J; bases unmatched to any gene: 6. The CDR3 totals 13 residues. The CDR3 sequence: CASRRTGVAEQYF. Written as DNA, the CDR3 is TGTGCCAGCAGGCGGACAGGGGTTGCCGAGCAGTACTTC.

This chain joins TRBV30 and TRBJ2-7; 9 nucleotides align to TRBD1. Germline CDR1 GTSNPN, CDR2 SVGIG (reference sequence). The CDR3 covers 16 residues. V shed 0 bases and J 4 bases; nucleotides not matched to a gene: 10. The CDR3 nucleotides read TGTGCCTGGAGTGTCCCCGGGACAGGGAGGTTTTACGAGCAGTACTTC. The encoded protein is CAWSVPGTGRFYEQYF.

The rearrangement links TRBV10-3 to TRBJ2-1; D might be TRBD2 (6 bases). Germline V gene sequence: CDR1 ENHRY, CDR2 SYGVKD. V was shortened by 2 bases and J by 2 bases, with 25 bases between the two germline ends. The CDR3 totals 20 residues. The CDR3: CAISEAPITTVAATYNEQFF. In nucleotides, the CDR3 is TGTGCCATCAGTGAGGCTCCGATTACCACTGTAGCGGCAACCTACAATGAGCAGTTCTTC.

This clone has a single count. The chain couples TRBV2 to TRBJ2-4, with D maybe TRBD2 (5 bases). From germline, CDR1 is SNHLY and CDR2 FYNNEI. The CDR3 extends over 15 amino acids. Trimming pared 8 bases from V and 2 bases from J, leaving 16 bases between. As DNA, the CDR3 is TGTGCCAGCTTTGGGTGGGAGCGAACCAAAAACATTCAGTACTTC. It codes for CASFGWERTKNIQYF.

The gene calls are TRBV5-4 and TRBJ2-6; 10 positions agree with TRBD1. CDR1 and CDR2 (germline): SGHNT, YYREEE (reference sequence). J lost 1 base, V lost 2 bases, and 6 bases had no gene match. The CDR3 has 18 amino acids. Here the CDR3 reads CASSLRRQGASGANVLTF. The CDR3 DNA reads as TGTGCCAGCAGCTTAAGGAGACAGGGGGCATCTGGGGCCAACGTCCTGACTTTC.

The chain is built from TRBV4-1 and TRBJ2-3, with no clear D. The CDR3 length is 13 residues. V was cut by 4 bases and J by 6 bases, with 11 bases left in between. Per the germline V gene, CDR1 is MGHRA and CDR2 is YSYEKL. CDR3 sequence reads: CASSPKMVDTQYF. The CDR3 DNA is TGCGCCAGCAGCCCTAAAATGGTGGATACGCAGTATTTT.

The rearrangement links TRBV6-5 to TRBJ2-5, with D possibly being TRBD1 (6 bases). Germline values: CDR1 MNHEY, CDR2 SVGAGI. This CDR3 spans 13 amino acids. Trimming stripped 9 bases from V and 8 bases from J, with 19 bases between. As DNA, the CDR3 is TGTGCCAGAGGGGCAGGGGTCTCCGGTACCCAGTACTTC. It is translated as CARGAGVSGTQYF.

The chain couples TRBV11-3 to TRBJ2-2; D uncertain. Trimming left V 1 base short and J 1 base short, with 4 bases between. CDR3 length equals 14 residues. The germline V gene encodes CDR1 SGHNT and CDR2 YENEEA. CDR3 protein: CASSLGQNTGELFF. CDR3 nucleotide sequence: TGTGCCAGCAGCTTAGGACAGAACACCGGGGAGCTGTTTTTT.